The 7 T cell receptor beta chains reported below all come from one sample, sequenced in a study of shared clonotypes between healthy human individuals. The method was immunoSEQ multiplex PCR; TCRdb's version includes in-frame clones alone and lacks a portion of them. The table shows 800,000 to 950,000 clones, with around 96% occurring only once. Terminally differentiated effector memory CD45RA+ cells were excluded from the naive CD8 cells, which were CD45RO-negative and positively selected for CCR7. The specimen sequenced was naive CD8+ T cells sorted from blood. These receptors were taken from a man aged 25 to 40 in good health.

The chain has TRBV9 and TRBJ2-2; D is undetermined. Germline-derived CDR1 and CDR2 are SGDLS and YYNGEE. Trimming removed 0 bases from V and 6 bases from J, with 6 bases in between. This CDR3 region has 13 residues. The CDR3 nucleotides are TGTGCCAGCAGCGTAGGCAGCCCCGGGGAGCTGTTTTTT. This sequence encodes CASSVGSPGELFF.

The chain recombines TRBV13 with TRBJ2-5; D gene ambiguous. V gave up 4 bases and J gave up 4 bases, with 19 bases separating them. The CDR3 is 16 amino acids. Germline CDR1 PRHDT, CDR2 FYEKMQ (reference sequence). As DNA, the CDR3 is TGTGCCAGCAGCTCCGCCCCCGAGGACGTGGTAGAGACCCAGTACTTC. Amino acids: CASSSAPEDVVETQYF.

The chain employs TRBV27 and TRBJ2-1; weak D call: TRBD2 (5 bases). This CDR3 is built from 14 residues. With 0 bases removed from V and 6 bases from J, the gap between germline ends came to 9 bases. Germline assignment: CDR1 MNHEY and CDR2 SMNVEV (reference sequence). CDR3 coding DNA: TGTGCCAGCAGTTTATCCGGGATAGTCAATGAGCAGTTCTTC. This gives the protein CASSLSGIVNEQFF.

With regard to this clone: This sample also contains other DNA sequences that code for the same CDR3. The chain carries TRBV19 and TRBJ2-7, with 7 bases that match TRBD1. From germline, CDR1 is LNHDA and CDR2 SQIVND (reference sequence). V shed 5 bases and J 3 bases; nucleotides not matched to a gene: 4. The CDR3 runs 13 residues. CDR3 protein: CASSARQGYEQYF. CDR3 DNA sequence: TGTGCCAGTAGTGCGAGACAGGGCTACGAGCAGTACTTC.

A single count supports this clone. The chain is built from TRBV2 and TRBJ2-7; no clear D gene. This CDR3 has 13 residues. Germline V lookup: CDR1 SNHLY, CDR2 FYNNEI. V lost 2 bases, J lost 3 bases, and 8 bases lay in between. The CDR3 reads CASSEPGNYEQYF. In DNA, the CDR3 is TGTGCCAGCAGTGAACCGGGCAACTACGAGCAGTACTTC.

V usage is TRBV2 and J usage is TRBJ2-2, with 11 bases matching TRBD2. Trimming took 6 bases from V and 7 from J; bases not matched to a gene: 4. The CDR3 has 14 residues. Germline V gene lookup returns CDR1 SNHLY and CDR2 FYNNEI. The CDR3 DNA sequence: TGTGCCAGCAGACTAGCGGGAGAAGACGGGGAGCTGTTTTTT. This sequence encodes CASRLAGEDGELFF.

CDR3 bases: TGTGCCAGCAGGGAGTCCGGTTTCCTGGGGGCGAGGAACACCATATATTTT. Protein product: CASRESGFLGARNTIYF. V is TRBV25-1 and J is TRBJ1-3, with D tentatively TRBD1 (6 bases). The V and J ends lost 6 bases and 7 bases respectively, with 25 bases between them. The CDR3 has 17 residues. Germline V gene sequence: CDR1 MGHDK, CDR2 SYGVNS.